This T cell receptor (beta chain) was found in a study of neoadjuvant anti-PD-1 for oral cavity cancer. Findings and limits, study-wide: After neoadjuvant nivolumab, PBMC T cell clonality was significantly higher in non-responders than responders.

Time point described: after neoadjuvant nivolumab, at surgical resection. In the case of this clone: Its cognate antigen is unknown.

The table came from immunoSEQ multiplex PCR; TCRdb's copy has only in-frame clones and leaves some out. Here the sample spans around 32,000 clones, roughly 80% being singletons. The clonotype was recovered from a person between 40 and 79 years old with oral cavity squamous cell carcinoma. The sample here was PBMCs, taken after nivolumab (anti-PD-1) treatment.

The CDR3, as DNA: TGTGCCATCAGTGAAGGACAGGGTTACGACGAGCAGTACTTC. As protein: CAISEGQGYDEQYF. The V and J genes are TRBV10-3 and TRBJ2-7, with 8 bases fitting TRBD1. The V segment lost 3 bases and the J segment 5 bases; nucleotides outside the gene matches: 6. The CDR3 consists of 14 residues. The germline CDR1 and CDR2 sequences are ENHRY and SYGVKD.